Shown below are 27 T cell receptor beta chains from a single sample sequenced in a study of Graves' ophthalmopathy and Graves' hyperthyroidism. Scientists amplified the TCR beta CDR3 regions from RNA transcripts. HTBI primers primed a first-round RT-PCR, and a second-round multiplex PCR followed. TCRdb reprocessed the multiplex PCR reads via MiXCR and lists one record per CDR3 protein. This table holds 620,000 or so distinct CDR3 sequences, about 24% found once. Sequencing input: peripheral blood. The source is a woman in her late teens or twenties with stable Graves' hyperthyroidism. Some clones in this sample may be carry-over from other donors' samples.

Worth noting for this clonotype: A much larger clone is a single base away; this may be a read error. The rearrangement links TRBV12-3 or TRBV12-4 to TRBJ1-2; D is possibly TRBD1 (6 bases). The CDR3 sequence is 15 residues long. The CDR3 loop is CASRNSGGEYYGFTF. DNA of the CDR3: TGTGCCAGCAGGAACTCTGGGGGCGAGTACTATGGCTTCACCTTC.

This clonotype has only a few counts. The chain recombines TRBV6-2 or TRBV6-3 with TRBJ2-7; TRBD1 matches at 12 bases. Germline values: CDR1 MNHEY, CDR2 SVGEGT. Trimming took 5 bases from V and 6 from J; bases not matched to a gene: 14. This CDR3 comprises 17 residues. The CDR3, as DNA: TGTGCCAGCAGTCGCGTTATCCCCGGGACAGGGGGCCGCGAGCAGTACTTC. It yields the protein CASSRVIPGTGGREQYF.

The chain carries TRBV12-3 or TRBV12-4 and TRBJ1-5; D not resolved. This CDR3 is 15 amino acids long. The V end was cut by 3 bases, the J end by 3 bases, with 12 bases between. The CDR3 sequence is CASSFRGLNNQPQHF. DNA for the CDR3: TGTGCCAGCAGTTTCCGGGGTCTGAACAATCAGCCCCAGCATTTT.

This clonotype was found many times. This chain links TRBV6-2 or TRBV6-3 with TRBJ1-1; tentative D call: TRBD1 (6 bases). The CDR3 consists of 14 residues. V lost 0 bases and J 3 bases, leaving 8 bases between the germline ends. The V gene's germline CDR1 is MNHEY and CDR2 SVGEGT. The CDR3 bases are TGTGCCAGCAGTTACTCACAGGGTTACACTGAAGCTTTCTTT. Protein sequence: CASSYSQGYTEAFF.

This clonotype was counted many times. The CDR3 loop reads CAGRSSGANVLTF. In DNA form, the CDR3 reads TGTGCGGGGAGAAGCTCTGGGGCCAACGTCCTGACTTTC. The chain recombines TRBV12-3 or TRBV12-4 with TRBJ2-6; tentatively, D is TRBD2 (5 bases). This CDR3 comprises 13 residues.

On this clonotype itself: A much larger clone is a single base away; this may be a read error. The J gene is TRBJ2-4, the V gene TRBV6-1; TRBD1 agrees at 7 bases. Germline CDR1 and CDR2: MNHNS and SASEGT. The CDR3 loop spans 18 amino acids. The CDR3 is CASSEGETGIRAKNIKYF. CDR3 in DNA: TGTGCCAGCAGTGAAGGGGAGACAGGGATAAGGGCCAAAAACATTAAGTACTTC.

This clonotype was seen a few times. J is TRBJ2-7 and V is TRBV6-1; D could derive from TRBD1 or TRBD2 (5 bases each). Trimming shortened V by 5 bases and J by 3 bases, and 17 bases separated the two germline ends. Germline CDR1 and CDR2: MNHNS and SASEGT. This CDR3 is 15 amino acids long. The CDR3 DNA sequence: TGTGCCAGCAGTCCCGACGGGGTGGGGGTCTACGAGCAGTACTTC. Translated, it gives CASSPDGVGVYEQYF.

Ten or more counts support this clonotype. The genes are TRBV12-3 or TRBV12-4 and TRBJ1-2, with 11 bases fitting TRBD1. V trimming: 1 base; J trimming: 3 bases; junction bases outside the gene matches: 1. The CDR3 totals 15 residues. The CDR3 DNA is TGTGCCAGCAGTTTAGGGACAGGGGGCCACTATGGCTACACCTTC. It yields the protein CASSLGTGGHYGYTF.

The V and J genes are TRBV12-5 and TRBJ1-1; D ambiguous. Looked up from germline, CDR1 is LGHNT and CDR2 is FRNRAP. There are 14 residues in the CDR3. Trimming left V 4 bases short and J 0 bases short, with 9 bases between. The CDR3 sequence is CASGWRGMNTEAFF. The CDR3 DNA reads TGTGCTAGTGGTTGGCGGGGAATGAACACTGAAGCTTTCTTT.

There are many counts of this clonotype. The chain is built from TRBV9 and TRBJ2-6; D might be TRBD1 (5 bases). This CDR3 is 16 amino acids long. CDR1 is SGDLS and CDR2 is YYNGEE in the germline V gene. V was cut by 5 bases and J by 1 base, with 13 bases left in between. CDR3 DNA: TGTGCCAGCAGAACGAGCCCAGGGTCTGGGGCCAACGTCCTGACTTTC. It codes for CASRTSPGSGANVLTF.

As for this clonotype: A read error may explain this, as a much larger clone is one base away. This chain uses TRBV19 with TRBJ1-5, with D hard to call. Germline CDR1 reads LNHDA; CDR2 reads SQIVND (reference sequence). Trimming pared 8 bases from V and 3 bases from J, leaving 14 bases between. The CDR3 contains 14 residues. CDR3 in amino acids: CASLTVDSNQPQHF. CDR3 nucleotides: TGTGCCAGTCTGACTGTGGACTCCAATCAGCCCCAGCATTTT.

A few counts support this clonotype. The V gene is TRBV28, the J gene TRBJ1-6; no clear D gene. The ends were cut back, 4 bases at V and 0 bases at J, with 13 bases in the middle. This CDR3 comprises 17 residues. From germline, CDR1 is MDHEN and CDR2 SYDVKM. The CDR3 sequence is CASSSLPGSSYNSPLHF. CDR3 nucleotides: TGTGCCAGCAGTTCGCTTCCCGGTAGCTCCTATAATTCACCCCTCCACTTT.

This clonotype was counted a few times. The rearrangement links TRBV6-1 to TRBJ2-7, with D tentatively TRBD2 (5 bases). The CDR3 spans 14 residues. Germline loops: CDR1 MNHNS, CDR2 SASEGT. V lost 5 bases and J 1 base, leaving 12 bases between the germline ends. In DNA form, the CDR3 reads TGTGCCAGCAGTCGGGATACTGCATCCTACGAGCAGTACTTC. It yields the protein CASSRDTASYEQYF.

This clonotype occurred a few times. V and J are TRBV9 and TRBJ2-2; D gene unclear. Germline V gene sequence: CDR1 SGDLS, CDR2 YYNGEE. The CDR3 has 16 residues. V was pared by 4 bases and J by 0 bases, with 13 bases between. DNA of the CDR3: TGTGCCAGCAGCTTTCAATACGCGGCGAACACCGGGGAGCTGTTTTTT. Its translation: CASSFQYAANTGELFF.

Ten or more counts support this clonotype. The V gene is TRBV20-1, the J gene TRBJ2-4; tentative D call: TRBD1 (6 bases). There are 12 residues in the CDR3. Trimming pared 7 bases from V and 8 bases from J, leaving 15 bases between. Germline V CDR1 and CDR2: DFQATT, SNEGSKA (reference sequence). This CDR3 is CSVKGVGDIQYF. The DNA of the CDR3 is TGCAGTGTGAAGGGGGTCGGGGACATTCAGTACTTC.

The sample holds many counts of this clonotype. This chain joins TRBV5-5 and TRBJ1-2; TRBD1 agrees at 8 bases. The CDR3 has 13 amino acids. The trim removed 0 bases at V and 9 bases at J, leaving 4 bases unmatched. Germline V gene lookup returns CDR1 SGHKS and CDR2 YYEKEE (reference sequence). The CDR3 DNA sequence: TGTGCCAGCAGCTTGGCGCAGGGGGCGCGCTACACCTTC. It encodes CASSLAQGARYTF.

The table lists this clonotype with many counts. The chain combines TRBV6-5 with TRBJ2-7; no reliable D call. The germline V gene encodes CDR1 MNHEY and CDR2 SVGAGI. The CDR3 runs 14 residues. Trimming removed 2 bases at V and 0 bases at J, with 8 bases between. CDR3 DNA sequence: TGTGCCAGCAGTTACGGCGCGGCCTCCTACGAGCAGTACTTC. This encodes CASSYGAASYEQYF.

This clonotype was detected once. The chain has TRBV30 and TRBJ1-2; D might be TRBD1 (5 bases). CDR3 size: 14 residues. Germline CDR1 reads GTSNPN; CDR2 reads SVGIG (reference sequence). Deletions cut 1 base from V and 5 bases from J, with 14 bases between. In nucleotides, the CDR3 is TGTGCCTGGAGTGGGGGGTTCGATCGGTATGGCTACACCTTC. This gives the protein CAWSGGFDRYGYTF.

A note on this clonotype: One base away lies a much larger clone, so this may be a sequencing read error. This sequence joins TRBV29-1 and TRBJ1-1; TRBD1 might be the D (5 bases). Germline V CDR1 and CDR2: SQVTM, ANQGSEA. The CDR3 consists of 13 residues. The CDR3 sequence is CGVGFDSGTEAFF. CDR3 coding DNA: TGCGGCGTTGGTTTTGACAGCGGCACTGAAGCTTTCTTT.

V and J are TRBV10-3 and TRBJ1-2, with 9 positions matching TRBD1. The CDR3 has 11 amino acids. J lost 6 bases, V lost 10 bases, and 3 bases had no gene match. The germline V gene has CDR1 ENHRY and CDR2 SYGVKD. Written as DNA, the CDR3 is TGTGCCAGTACAGGGGGCGATGGCTACACCTTC. It specifies CASTGGDGYTF.

This clonotype was seen many times. The V gene is TRBV27, the J gene TRBJ2-7, with a possible D match to TRBD1 (6 bases). This CDR3 contains 14 residues. V was trimmed by 2 bases and J by 3 bases, leaving 11 bases between them. Germline V CDR1 and CDR2: MNHEY, SMNVEV (reference sequence). Here the CDR3 reads CASSLGTQLYEQYF. CDR3 sequence (DNA): TGTGCCAGCAGTTTAGGGACACAACTCTACGAGCAGTACTTC.

This chain links TRBV6-2 or TRBV6-3 with TRBJ2-7, with 10 bases matching TRBD2. CDR1 MNHEY and CDR2 SVGEGT come from the germline V gene. The length of the CDR3 is 13 residues. J was trimmed by 5 bases and V by 6 bases; bases with no gene match: 4. For the CDR3, the DNA is TGTGCCAGCAGGCCAACTAGCGGGAACGAGCAGTACTTC. This encodes CASRPTSGNEQYF.

This clonotype was observed at least ten times. The chain is built from TRBV28 and TRBJ2-7, with 9 bases identical to TRBD1. This CDR3 comprises 15 residues. With 6 bases clipped from V and 0 bases from J, the junction kept 6 bases outside the gene matches. Germline loops: CDR1 MDHEN, CDR2 SYDVKM. The CDR3 bases are TGTGCCAGCAGAGACGGGACAGGGAGCTCCTACGAGCAGTACTTC. The encoded protein is CASRDGTGSSYEQYF.

This clonotype was seen ten or more times. The rearrangement links TRBV10-2 to TRBJ2-5; tentative D call: TRBD2 (5 bases). The V gene lost 11 bases and the J gene lost 7 bases, with 20 bases spanning the gap. The CDR3 sequence is 13 residues long. The germline gives CDR1 WSHSY, CDR2 SAAADI. Here the CDR3 reads CASQARRVGTQYF. DNA of the CDR3: TGCGCCTCCCAAGCTCGGCGGGTCGGGACCCAGTACTTC.

This clonotype was recorded many times. The chain combines TRBV7-3 with TRBJ1-5; D unresolved. Between the trimmed V and J ends, which lost 1 base and 4 bases, there was a span of 5 bases. The germline gives CDR1 SGHTA, CDR2 FQGTGA. The CDR3 extends over 13 amino acids. The CDR3 sequence: CASSLNWNQPQHF. CDR3 bases: TGTGCCAGCAGCTTAAACTGGAATCAGCCCCAGCATTTT.

The sample holds many counts of this clonotype. The gene calls are TRBV6-1 and TRBJ1-3; D gene uncertain. Trimming removed 5 bases from V and 0 bases from J, with 8 bases in between. CDR1 is MNHNS and CDR2 is SASEGT in the germline V gene. CDR3 length: 14 residues. The CDR3 bases are TGTGCCAGCAGTCGGGAGAGCTCTGGAAACACCATATATTTT. It specifies CASSRESSGNTIYF.

This clonotype came up many times. The chain combines TRBV24-1 with TRBJ2-5; D tentatively reads TRBD1 or TRBD2 (5 bases each). The CDR3 runs 14 residues. Trimming removed 0 bases at V and 7 bases at J, with 11 bases between. Germline V CDR1 and CDR2: KGHDR, SFDVKD. This chain's CDR3 is CATSDLDGDGTQYF. As DNA, the CDR3 is TGTGCCACCAGTGATTTGGACGGGGACGGGACCCAGTACTTC.